One and the same sample provided the 7 T cell receptor beta chains below, sequenced in a study of shared clonotypes between healthy human individuals. Sequencing used immunoSEQ multiplex PCR; TCRdb keeps in-frame clones, though not all of them. Among about 1.5 million clones listed, 98% were seen once. The sample was naive CD4+ T cells sorted from blood. Subset denoted: CD45RA+ positively selected. Source of these receptors: a man aged 25 to 45 in good health.

The chain joins TRBV5-1 to TRBJ2-7; 9 bases agree with TRBD2. The CDR3 sequence is 16 residues long. The germline V gene has CDR1 SGHRS and CDR2 YFSETQ. J was trimmed by 1 base and V by 1 base; bases with no gene match: 6. CDR3 sequence: CASSLLGAGGSYEQYF. CDR3 coding DNA: TGCGCCAGCAGCTTGCTCGGAGCGGGAGGATCCTACGAGCAGTACTTC.

The chain is built from TRBV7-9 and TRBJ2-3; D uncertain. CDR1 SEHNR and CDR2 FQNEAQ come from the germline V gene (reference sequence). V lost 2 bases and J 6 bases, leaving 9 bases between the germline ends. The CDR3 is made up of 13 amino acids. CDR3 nucleotides: TGTGCCAGCAGCTTATCCATTTCGGATACGCAGTATTTT. Protein product: CASSLSISDTQYF.

The chain joins TRBV19 to TRBJ2-2, with D possibly being TRBD1 or TRBD2 (5 bases each). Germline assignment: CDR1 LNHDA and CDR2 SQIVND (reference sequence). The V end was cut by 1 base, the J end by 4 bases, with 7 bases between. This CDR3 contains 14 residues. In nucleotides, the CDR3 is TGTGCCAGTAGTATAGTGGGGACCACCGGGGAGCTGTTTTTT. Residues: CASSIVGTTGELFF.

V gene TRBV5-5 combines with J gene TRBJ1-4; D may be TRBD1 (6 bases). V shed 4 bases and J shed 4 bases, with 14 bases lying between them. Germline assignment: CDR1 SGHKS and CDR2 YYEKEE (reference sequence). This CDR3 is built from 15 residues. The CDR3 spells CASSPVWGLNEKLFF. The CDR3 region has the DNA TGTGCCAGCAGCCCCGTTTGGGGGCTTAATGAAAAACTGTTTTTT.

This chain joins TRBV9 and TRBJ2-2; no clear D. CDR1 and CDR2 (germline): SGDLS, YYNGEE. V lost 2 bases, J lost 0 bases, and 14 bases lay in between. This CDR3 region has 17 residues. The CDR3: CASSVAKPVTNTGELFF. The CDR3 coding sequence is TGTGCCAGCAGCGTCGCCAAGCCGGTGACGAACACCGGGGAGCTGTTTTTT.

The CDR3 region has the DNA TGTGCCAGCAGCCAGACACCTCCAGGAGATACGCAGTATTTT. This encodes CASSQTPPGDTQYF. The chain links TRBV5-5 to TRBJ2-3; the D is unclear. Per germline, CDR1 SGHKS and CDR2 YYEKEE (reference sequence). V was cut by 4 bases and J by 5 bases, with 14 bases left in between. CDR3 length: 14 amino acids.

The V and J genes are TRBV5-1 and TRBJ2-7; weak D call: TRBD2 (5 bases). V was trimmed by 0 bases and J by 5 bases, leaving 18 bases between them. From germline, CDR1 is SGHRS and CDR2 YFSETQ. This CDR3 spans 16 amino acids. CDR3 sequence reads: CASSLEIATFLHEQYF. The CDR3 DNA follows: TGCGCCAGCAGCTTGGAGATAGCGACATTTCTCCACGAGCAGTACTTC.